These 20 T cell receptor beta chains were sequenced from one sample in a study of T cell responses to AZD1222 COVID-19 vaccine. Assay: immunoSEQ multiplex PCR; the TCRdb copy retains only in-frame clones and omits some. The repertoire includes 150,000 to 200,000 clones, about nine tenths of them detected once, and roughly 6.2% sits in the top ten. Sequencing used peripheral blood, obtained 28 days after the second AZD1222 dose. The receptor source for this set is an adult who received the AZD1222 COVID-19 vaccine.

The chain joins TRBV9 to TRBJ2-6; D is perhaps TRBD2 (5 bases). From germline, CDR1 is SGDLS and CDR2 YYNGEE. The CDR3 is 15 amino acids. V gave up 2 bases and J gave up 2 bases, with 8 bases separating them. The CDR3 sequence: CASSVPGAGANVLTF. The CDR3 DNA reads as TGTGCCAGCAGCGTGCCCGGGGCTGGGGCCAACGTCCTGACTTTC.

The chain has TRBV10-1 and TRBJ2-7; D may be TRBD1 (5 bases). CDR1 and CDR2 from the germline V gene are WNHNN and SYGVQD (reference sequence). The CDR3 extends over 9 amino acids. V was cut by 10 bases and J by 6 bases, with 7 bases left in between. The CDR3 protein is CAIQGEQYF. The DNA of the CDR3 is TGCGCCATCCAGGGCGAGCAGTACTTC.

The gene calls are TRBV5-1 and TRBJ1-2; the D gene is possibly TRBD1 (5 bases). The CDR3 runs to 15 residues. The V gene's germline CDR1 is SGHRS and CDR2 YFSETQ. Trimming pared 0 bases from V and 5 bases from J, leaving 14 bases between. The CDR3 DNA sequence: TGCGCCAGCAGCTTGGCAGGGAAGATGGGGTATGGCTACACCTTC. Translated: CASSLAGKMGYGYTF. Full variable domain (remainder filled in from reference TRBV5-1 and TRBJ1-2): KAGVTQTPRYLIKTRGQQVTLSCSPISGHRSVSWYQQTPGQGLQFLFEYFSETQRNKGNFPGRFSGRQFSNSRSEMNVSTLELGDSALYLCASSLAGKMGYGYTFGSGTRLTVV.

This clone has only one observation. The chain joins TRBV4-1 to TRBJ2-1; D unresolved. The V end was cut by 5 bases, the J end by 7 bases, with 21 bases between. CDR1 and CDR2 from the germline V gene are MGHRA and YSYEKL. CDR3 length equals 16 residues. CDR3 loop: CASSFLLSRKENEQFF. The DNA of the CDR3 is TGCGCCAGCAGCTTCCTACTCTCCCGAAAAGAAAATGAGCAGTTCTTC.

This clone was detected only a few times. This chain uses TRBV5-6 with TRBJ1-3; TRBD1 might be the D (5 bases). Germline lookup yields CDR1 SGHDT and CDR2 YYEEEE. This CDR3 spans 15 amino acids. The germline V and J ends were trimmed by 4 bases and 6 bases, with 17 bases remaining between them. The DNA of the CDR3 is TGTGCCAGCAGCCCGTGGGGCCGTGGCTCAAACACCATATATTTT. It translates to CASSPWGRGSNTIYF.

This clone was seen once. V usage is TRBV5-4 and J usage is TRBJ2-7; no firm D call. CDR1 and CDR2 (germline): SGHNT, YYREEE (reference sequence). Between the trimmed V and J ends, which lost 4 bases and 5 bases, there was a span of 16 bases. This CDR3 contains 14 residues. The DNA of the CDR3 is TGTGCCAGCAGCCGATGGACCGCTTCCCACGAGCAGTACTTC. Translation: CASSRWTASHEQYF.

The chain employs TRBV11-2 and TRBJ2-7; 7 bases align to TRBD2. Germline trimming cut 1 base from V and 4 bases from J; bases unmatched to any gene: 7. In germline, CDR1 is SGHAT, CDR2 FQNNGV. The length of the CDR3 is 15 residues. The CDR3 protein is CASSLAGGNTYEQYF. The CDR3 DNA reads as TGTGCCAGCAGCTTAGCGGGGGGAAACACTTACGAGCAGTACTTC.

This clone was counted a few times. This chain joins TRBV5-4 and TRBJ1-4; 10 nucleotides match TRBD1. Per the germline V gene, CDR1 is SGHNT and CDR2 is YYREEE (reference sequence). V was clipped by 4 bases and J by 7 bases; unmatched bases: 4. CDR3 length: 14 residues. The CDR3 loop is CASSRQGASEKLFF. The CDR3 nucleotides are TGTGCCAGCAGCCGACAGGGGGCATCTGAAAAACTGTTTTTT.

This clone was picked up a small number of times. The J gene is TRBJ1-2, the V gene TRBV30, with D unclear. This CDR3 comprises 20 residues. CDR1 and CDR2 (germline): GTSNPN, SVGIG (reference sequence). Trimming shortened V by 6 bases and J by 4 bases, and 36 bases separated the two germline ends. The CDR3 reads CACEGYGAALRRTAFYGYTF. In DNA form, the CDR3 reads TGTGCCTGCGAGGGTTATGGCGCCGCACTAAGGAGAACAGCCTTCTATGGCTACACCTTC.

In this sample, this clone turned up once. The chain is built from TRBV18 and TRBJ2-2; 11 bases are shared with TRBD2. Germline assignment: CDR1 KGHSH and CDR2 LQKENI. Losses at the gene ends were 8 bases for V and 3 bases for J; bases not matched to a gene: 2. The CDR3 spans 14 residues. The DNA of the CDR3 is TGTGCCAGCACACTAGCGGGAGACACCGGGGAGCTGTTTTTT. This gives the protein CASTLAGDTGELFF.

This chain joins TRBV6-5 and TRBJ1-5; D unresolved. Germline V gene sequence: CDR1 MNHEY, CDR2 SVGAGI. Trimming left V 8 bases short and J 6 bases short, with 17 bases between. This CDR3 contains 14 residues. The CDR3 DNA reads TGTGCCAGCGGGTCCGCACTTCCAGGTCAGCCCCAGCATTTT. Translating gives CASGSALPGQPQHF.

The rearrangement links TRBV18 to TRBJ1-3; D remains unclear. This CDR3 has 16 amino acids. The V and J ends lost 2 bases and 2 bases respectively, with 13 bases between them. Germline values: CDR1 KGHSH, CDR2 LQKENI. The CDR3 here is CASSPTGREAGNTIYF. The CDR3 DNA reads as TGTGCCAGCTCACCAACGGGGAGGGAAGCTGGAAACACCATATATTTT.

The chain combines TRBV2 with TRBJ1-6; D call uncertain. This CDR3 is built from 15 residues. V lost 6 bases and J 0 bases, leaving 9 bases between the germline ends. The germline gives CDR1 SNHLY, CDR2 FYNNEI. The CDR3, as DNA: TGTGCCAGCAGCGACCGTACCTCCTATAATTCACCCCTCCACTTT. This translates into CASSDRTSYNSPLHF.

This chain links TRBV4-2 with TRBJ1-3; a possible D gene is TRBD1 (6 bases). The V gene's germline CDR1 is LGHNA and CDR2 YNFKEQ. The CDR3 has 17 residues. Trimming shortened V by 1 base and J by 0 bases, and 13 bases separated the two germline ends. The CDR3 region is CASSQGQTGVSGNTIYF. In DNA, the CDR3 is TGTGCCAGCAGCCAAGGCCAGACAGGCGTCTCTGGAAACACCATATATTTT.

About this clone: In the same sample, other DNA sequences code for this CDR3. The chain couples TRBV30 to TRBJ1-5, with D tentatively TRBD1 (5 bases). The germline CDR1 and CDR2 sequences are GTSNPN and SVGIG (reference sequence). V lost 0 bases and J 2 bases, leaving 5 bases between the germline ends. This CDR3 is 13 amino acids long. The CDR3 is CAWSVGGNQPQHF. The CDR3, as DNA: TGTGCCTGGAGTGTAGGGGGCAATCAGCCCCAGCATTTT.

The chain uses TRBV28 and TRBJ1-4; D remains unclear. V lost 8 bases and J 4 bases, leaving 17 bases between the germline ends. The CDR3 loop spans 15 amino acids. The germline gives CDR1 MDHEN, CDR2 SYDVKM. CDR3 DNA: TGTGCCAGCGTATCCGCGTCGAACAATAATGAAAAACTGTTTTTT. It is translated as CASVSASNNNEKLFF.

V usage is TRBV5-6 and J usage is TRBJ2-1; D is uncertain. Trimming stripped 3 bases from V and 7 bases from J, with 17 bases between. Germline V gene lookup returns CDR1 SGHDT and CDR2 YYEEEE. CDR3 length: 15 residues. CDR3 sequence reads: CASSWRRASRNEQFF. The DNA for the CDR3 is TGTGCCAGCAGCTGGAGAAGAGCGTCACGGAATGAGCAGTTCTTC.

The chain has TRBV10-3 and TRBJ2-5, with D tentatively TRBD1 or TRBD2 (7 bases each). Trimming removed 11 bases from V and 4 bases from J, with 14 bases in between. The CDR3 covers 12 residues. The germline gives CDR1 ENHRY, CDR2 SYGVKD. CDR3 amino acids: CASTGEGETQYF. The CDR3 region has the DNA TGTGCCTCTACAGGGGAGGGAGAGACCCAGTACTTC.

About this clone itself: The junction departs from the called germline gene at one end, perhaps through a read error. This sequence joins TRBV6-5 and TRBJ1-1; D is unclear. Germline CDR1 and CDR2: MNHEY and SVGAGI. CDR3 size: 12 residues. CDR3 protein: CASSNSAERAFF. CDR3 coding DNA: TGTGCCAGCAGTAACTCGGCCGAACGAGCTTTCTTT.

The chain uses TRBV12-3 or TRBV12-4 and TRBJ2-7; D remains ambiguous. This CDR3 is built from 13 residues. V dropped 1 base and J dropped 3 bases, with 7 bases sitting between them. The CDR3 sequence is CASSLGPGYEQYF. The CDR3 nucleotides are TGTGCCAGCAGTTTAGGGCCAGGCTACGAGCAGTACTTC.